The source of this T cell receptor (beta chain) is a study of CD8+CD57+ T cells in acquired aplastic anemia (dated by TCRdb to the late 2010s). About the study as a whole: DNA extracted from sorted CD4+ and CD8+ cells had a mean of approximately 3.4 ug, with a range of 0.2 to 27.4 ug. Mean read counts for healthy donor samples were 8.5 million to 10.8 million for CD4+ cells and roughly 12 million for CD8+ cells.

Overall study results and their limits: Patients and healthy controls showed no significant difference in CD8+ Simpson's diversity (P=0.060). Around 30 CD8+ CDR3 sequences were found to be shared between patients and controls, but these sequences appeared to be highly expressed in patients and within the immunodominant clones of the patients.

Genomic DNA served as template for TCR beta VDJ combination and CDR3 sequence profiling. An Illumina HiSeq 2000 was used for TCR repertoire sequencing. As for how the authors treated the data: TRBV/TRBJ rearrangement plots, CDR3 size and DJ length profiles, and Simpson's diversity index were used to evaluate the repertoires. The immunodominant clone was defined as the most abundant DNA sequence in deep sequencing data. CDR3 amino acid sequences were screened for sharing across subjects and compared with published repertoires and the VDJdb database. TCRdb itself trimmed the public reads at Q25 with fastp, ran MiXCR and retained productive beta chains. A single entry per CDR3 protein holds the most common genes and DNA from its merged rows. The V and J calls, along with clone size, are taken from TCRdb and not from the paper's own processing. Recorded for this sample are about 420,000 distinct CDR3 sequences; roughly 68% of them occurred a single time. 4% of the sample comes from the top ten.

The study deep-sequenced TCR repertoires of sorted CD4+ and CD8+ blood T cells from severe aplastic anemia patients and healthy subjects. Ficoll-Paque density gradient centrifugation was used to isolate peripheral blood mononuclear cells. CD4+ and CD8+ T cells were sorted by FACS or magnetic beads before DNA extraction. CDR1 and CDR2 were assigned from the germline V gene (reference sequence) as SSHAT and FNYEAQ. The CDR3 runs 15 residues from the cysteine to the phenylalanine. Only the CDR3 DNA stays, 45 bases, in frame from base 1. This clonotype has a handful of counts. It has no known antigen specificity. One end of the junction is discordant with germline, which a read error may explain.

Sequenced: sorted CD4+, CD8+, or CD8+CD57+ T cells (not recorded which) from PBMCs. This receptor chain uses TRBV7-7 and TRBJ2-7; 12 central bases correspond to TRBD2. This receptor was identified in a human donor in good health, serving as a control. Here the CDR3 is given as CASSDTSGGSYEQYF. The DNA is as follows: TGTGCTAGCAGCGACACTAGCGGGGGGTCCTACGAGCAGTACTTC.